This T cell receptor (beta chain) came from a study of identical twins. A single record per CDR3 protein comes from TCRdb applying MiXCR to the 5' RACE reads. The sample holds roughly 230,000 distinct CDR3 sequences; 6.5% to 9.5% are singletons and the top ten take less than 4%. CDR3 size: 16 residues. Germline V gene lookup returns CDR1 DFQATT and CDR2 SNEGSKA (reference sequence). V lost 0 bases and J 2 bases, leaving 17 bases between the germline ends. Another study also made use of these data, one on yellow fever vaccine responses in identical twins.

The receptor was isolated from a woman younger than 35 in good health. This chain connects TRBV20-1 to TRBJ2-7; D is possibly TRBD2 (6 bases). Sequencing was performed on CD8+ T cells sorted from blood. CDR3 protein: CSARDLGGTSTYEQYF. Written as DNA, the CDR3 is TGCAGTGCTAGAGATCTGGGCGGGACTTCTACCTACGAGCAGTACTTC.